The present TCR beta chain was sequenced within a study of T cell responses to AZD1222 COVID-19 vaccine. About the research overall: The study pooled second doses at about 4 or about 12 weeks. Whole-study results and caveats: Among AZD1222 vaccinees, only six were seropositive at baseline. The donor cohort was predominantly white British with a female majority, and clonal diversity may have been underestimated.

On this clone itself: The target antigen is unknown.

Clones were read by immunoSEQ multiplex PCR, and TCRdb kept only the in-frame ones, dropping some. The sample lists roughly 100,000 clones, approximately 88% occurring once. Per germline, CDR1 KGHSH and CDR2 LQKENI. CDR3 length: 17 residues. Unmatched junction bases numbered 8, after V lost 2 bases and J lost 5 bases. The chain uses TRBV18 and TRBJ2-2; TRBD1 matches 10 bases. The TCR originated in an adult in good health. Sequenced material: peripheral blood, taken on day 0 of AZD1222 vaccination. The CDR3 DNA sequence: TGTGCCAGCTCACCAGGGGACAGGGGACTAAGGACCGGGGAGCTGTTTTTT. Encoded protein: CASSPGDRGLRTGELFF. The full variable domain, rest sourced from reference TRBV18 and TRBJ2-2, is NAGVMQNPRHLVRRRGQEARLRCSPMKGHSHVYWYRQLPEEGLKFMVYLQKENIIDESGMPKERFSAEFPKEGPSILRIQQVVRGDSAAYFCASSPGDRGLRTGELFFGEGSRLTVL.